Shown below are 15 T cell receptor beta chains from a single sample sequenced in a study of cytotoxic CD8 clonotypes in ibrutinib-treated CLL. Profiling relied on immunoSEQ multiplex PCR, and the TCRdb table lists in-frame clones only, not all of them. The sample holds about 200,000 clones, approximately 68% seen once. This material consisted of PBMCs, taken after 24 months of ibrutinib treatment. Receptors originate from a human donor with chronic lymphocytic leukemia.

The chain is built from TRBV18 and TRBJ2-7, with D unresolved. V was pared by 2 bases and J by 7 bases, with 12 bases between. This CDR3 has 13 amino acids. Germline assignment: CDR1 KGHSH and CDR2 LQKENI. The CDR3 DNA reads TGTGCCAGCTCACCAAGCCTTTTGGGGGAGCAGTACTTC. Amino acids: CASSPSLLGEQYF.

V and J are TRBV7-9 and TRBJ2-1, with D uncertain. The CDR3 covers 14 residues. Germline values: CDR1 SEHNR, CDR2 FQNEAQ (reference sequence). The germline V and J ends were trimmed by 1 base and 5 bases, with 9 bases remaining between them. CDR3 bases: TGTGCCAGCAGCTTAGTTATGCTTAACAATGAGCAGTTCTTC. This codes for CASSLVMLNNEQFF.

The chain recombines TRBV27 with TRBJ2-5; 9 positions agree with TRBD1. The junction had 11 bases not matched to a gene; V was cut back by 5 bases and J by 1 base. In germline, CDR1 is MNHEY, CDR2 SMNVEV (reference sequence). The CDR3 runs to 17 residues. The CDR3 spells CASSTRQGGLSQETQYF. CDR3 nucleotides: TGTGCCAGCAGTACTCGACAGGGGGGTTTGTCCCAAGAGACCCAGTACTTC.

Only a few counts were recorded for this clone. The V call is TRBV28, the J call TRBJ2-2; D is unclear. Germline loops: CDR1 MDHEN, CDR2 SYDVKM. This CDR3 spans 15 amino acids. V was trimmed by 2 bases and J by 5 bases, leaving 12 bases between them. CDR3 DNA sequence: TGTGCCAGCAGTTTACGGCATAGCAGGACCGGGGAGCTGTTTTTT. This gives the protein CASSLRHSRTGELFF.

The chain recombines TRBV5-1 with TRBJ2-5, with D possibly being TRBD1 (6 bases). Per the germline V gene, CDR1 is SGHRS and CDR2 is YFSETQ. CDR3 length equals 14 residues. V dropped 4 bases and J dropped 7 bases, with 17 bases sitting between them. The CDR3 loop is CASSTDSSGGTQYF. CDR3 DNA: TGCGCCAGCAGCACGGACAGTTCGGGCGGGACCCAGTACTTC. Variable domain in full (rest from reference TRBV5-1 and TRBJ2-5): KAGVTQTPRYLIKTRGQQVTLSCSPISGHRSVSWYQQTPGQGLQFLFEYFSETQRNKGNFPGRFSGRQFSNSRSEMNVSTLELGDSALYLCASSTDSSGGTQYFGPGTRLLVL.

This clone was counted only a few times. The rearrangement joins TRBV5-1 to TRBJ2-1, with D perhaps TRBD1 or TRBD2 (6 bases each). Germline V gives CDR1 SGHRS, CDR2 YFSETQ. V dropped 4 bases and J dropped 7 bases, with 24 bases sitting between them. The CDR3 is 17 amino acids. The CDR3 region is CASSRGFNTQGINEQFF. In nucleotides, the CDR3 is TGCGCCAGCAGCCGGGGGTTCAACACCCAGGGGATTAATGAGCAGTTCTTC.

This chain connects TRBV19 to TRBJ2-7; perhaps TRBD1 as D (6 bases). This CDR3 has 16 amino acids. Germline V lookup: CDR1 LNHDA, CDR2 SQIVND (reference sequence). Trimming shortened V by 4 bases and J by 5 bases, and 21 bases separated the two germline ends. CDR3 coding DNA: TGTGCCAGTAGTACAGCACAGGGAAATCACCTTGACGAGCAGTACTTC. It is translated as CASSTAQGNHLDEQYF. The full variable domain, with the rest looked up from reference TRBV19 and TRBJ2-7, is DGGITQSPKYLFRKEGQNVTLSCEQNLNHDAMYWYRQDPGQGLRLIYYSQIVNDFQKGDIAEGYSVSREKKESFPLTVTSAQKNPTAFYLCASSTAQGNHLDEQYFGPGTRLTVT.

The V call is TRBV15, the J call TRBJ2-5; D not resolved. The CDR3 is made up of 12 amino acids. CDR1 and CDR2 from the germline V gene are LNHNV and YYDKDF (reference sequence). Between the trimmed V and J ends, which lost 3 bases and 4 bases, there was a span of 6 bases. CDR3 bases: TGTGCCACCAGCAGGGTCTTAGAGACCCAGTACTTC. This codes for CATSRVLETQYF.

V and J are TRBV14 and TRBJ1-3; possibly TRBD1 for D (5 bases). In germline, CDR1 is SGHDN, CDR2 FVKESK. With 0 bases removed from V and 0 bases from J, the gap between germline ends came to 18 bases. This CDR3 region has 19 residues. Here the CDR3 DNA reads TGTGCCAGCAGCCAAGACGCCCGGGGGGGGACTAACTCTGGAAACACCATATATTTT. Translating it yields CASSQDARGGTNSGNTIYF.

The rearrangement joins TRBV25-1 to TRBJ2-1; D possibly corresponds to TRBD2 (5 bases). CDR1 MGHDK and CDR2 SYGVNS come from the germline V gene. The V and J ends lost 2 bases and 1 base respectively, with 12 bases between them. There are 16 residues in the CDR3. The CDR3 nucleotides read TGTGCCAGCAGTGAAGTTGGTGGGGAGTCCTACAATGAGCAGTTCTTC. This translates into CASSEVGGESYNEQFF.

This chain joins TRBV5-4 and TRBJ2-7; D might be TRBD2 (5 bases). Per the germline V gene, CDR1 is SGHNT and CDR2 is YYREEE (reference sequence). With 2 bases removed from V and 0 bases from J, the gap between germline ends came to 9 bases. This CDR3 is 14 amino acids long. CDR3 region: CASSFSAVSYEQYF. CDR3 bases: TGTGCCAGCAGCTTCTCAGCGGTCTCCTACGAGCAGTACTTC.

J is TRBJ2-2 and V is TRBV5-1; 7 bases are shared with TRBD1. The germline CDR1 and CDR2 sequences are SGHRS and YFSETQ. V shed 4 bases and J 4 bases; nucleotides not matched to a gene: 7. The CDR3 runs 15 residues. CDR3 nucleotide sequence: TGCGCCAGCAGCCAAGACAGGGTTAGCACCGGGGAGCTGTTTTTT. Amino acid sequence: CASSQDRVSTGELFF. Variable domain in full (rest from reference TRBV5-1 and TRBJ2-2): KAGVTQTPRYLIKTRGQQVTLSCSPISGHRSVSWYQQTPGQGLQFLFEYFSETQRNKGNFPGRFSGRQFSNSRSEMNVSTLELGDSALYLCASSQDRVSTGELFFGEGSRLTVL.

The chain uses TRBV27 and TRBJ2-2; no reliable D call. Germline V gives CDR1 MNHEY, CDR2 SMNVEV (reference sequence). This CDR3 has 16 residues. V lost 3 bases to trimming and J lost 6 bases, with 17 bases between them. The DNA for the CDR3 is TGTGCCAGCAGTTTTGTACAGTTGGGTAGTTCCGGGGAGCTGTTTTTT. The encoded protein is CASSFVQLGSSGELFF.

In its sample, this clone was seen a few times. This chain links TRBV2 with TRBJ1-5, with D possibly being TRBD1 (5 bases). Trimming stripped 8 bases from V and 6 bases from J, with 11 bases between. Germline V gene lookup returns CDR1 SNHLY and CDR2 FYNNEI. This CDR3 is built from 12 residues. CDR3 bases: TGTGCCAGCCAGCGGGGCGGTCAGCCCCAGCATTTT. This gives the protein CASQRGGQPQHF. Drawing the rest from reference TRBV2 and TRBJ1-5, the complete variable domain is EPEVTQTPSHQVTQMGQEVILRCVPISNHLYFYWYRQILGQKVEFLVSFYNNEISEKSEIFDDQFSVERPDGSNFTLKIRSTKLEDSAMYFCASQRGGQPQHFGDGTRLSIL.

The chain joins TRBV7-9 to TRBJ1-1; the D is unclear. The CDR3 consists of 11 residues. Trimming removed 2 bases at V and 6 bases at J, with 4 bases between. From germline, CDR1 is SEHNR and CDR2 FQNEAQ (reference sequence). The CDR3 nucleotides read TGTGCCAGCAGCTTAAAGGCTGAAGCTTTCTTT. Protein: CASSLKAEAFF.